The rows below give T cell receptor beta chains drawn from one sample of a study of CD8 T cells in ankylosing spondylitis. TCRdb recomputed calls from the 5' RACE reads with MiXCR, one row per CDR3 protein. The sample holds under 170,000 distinct CDR3 sequences, 40% to 50% seen once. Sequencing used synovial fluid, either unsorted or a sorted T cell fraction (not recorded which). These receptors came from a male donor with ankylosing spondylitis. CDR3s leave out the opening cysteine and the closing phenylalanine or tryptophan.

CDR3: ASSQLPAWGEKLF
V: TRBV4-2
J: TRBJ1-4

CDR3: ASSYFVSNTGELF
V: TRBV6-5
J: TRBJ2-2

CDR3: ASSLVGSGRDYGYT
V: TRBV5-6
J: TRBJ1-2

CDR3: ASSRTSGSTGELF
V: TRBV6-4
J: TRBJ2-2

CDR3: ASNKGSTDTQY
V: TRBV7-3
J: TRBJ2-3

CDR3: ASSLEASALSYEQY
V: TRBV11-2
J: TRBJ2-7

CDR3: ASSSGVVEKLF
V: TRBV27
J: TRBJ1-4

CDR3: ASIPLESRGTSSF
V: TRBV7-9
J: TRBJ2-1

CDR3: ASSPGTSDTDTQY
V: TRBV10-1
J: TRBJ2-3

CDR3: ASSLSGYQPQH
V: TRBV7-9
J: TRBJ1-5

CDR3: ASRSRGSADTQY
V: TRBV6-2/TRBV6-3
J: TRBJ2-3

CDR3: ATEGQGAAGYT
V: TRBV10-3
J: TRBJ1-2

CDR3: SVLKELEQF
V: TRBV29-1
J: TRBJ2-1

CDR3: ASSYHRVWGYT
V: TRBV6-5
J: TRBJ1-2

CDR3: ASSLGTGGSPEQF
V: TRBV12-3/TRBV12-4
J: TRBJ2-1

CDR3: ASSAGGGPKTNTGELF
V: TRBV6-2/TRBV6-3
J: TRBJ2-2

CDR3: ASSPRTASTDTQY
V: TRBV7-9
J: TRBJ2-3

CDR3: ASSPLVGHRRGNTIY
V: TRBV5-1
J: TRBJ1-3

CDR3: ASSRGRRSYEQY
V: TRBV4-2
J: TRBJ2-7

CDR3: ASSQVLVANEQF
V: TRBV4-1
J: TRBJ2-1

CDR3: ASSLQAGSTDTQY
V: TRBV5-1
J: TRBJ2-3

CDR3: ASSWTSGKPNTGELF
V: TRBV7-9
J: TRBJ2-2

CDR3: ASSLGPGQGGYNEQF
V: TRBV7-9
J: TRBJ2-1

CDR3: ASSQVAGAPQETQY
V: TRBV3-1
J: TRBJ2-5

CDR3: ASRGIGAF
V: TRBV2
J: TRBJ1-1

CDR3: ATPGSGRFGSTGELF
V: TRBV7-9
J: TRBJ2-2

CDR3: ASSLLVGGDSNTGELF
V: TRBV7-3
J: TRBJ2-2